This T cell receptor beta chain was documented in a study of blood T cell repertoires in COVID-19. The assay was immunoSEQ multiplex PCR, and TCRdb's table has in-frame clones only and misses some. The sample holds roughly 69,000 clones; 85% to 90% are singletons and the top ten take about 4.9%. The receptor was isolated from a middle-aged man with acute or convalescent COVID-19. What was sequenced was peripheral blood.

Here the CDR3 DNA reads TGTGCCAGCAGTGGGGGGAGGTCAAGCAATGAGCAGTTCTTC. Translating it yields CASSGGRSSNEQFF. The chain employs TRBV6-2 or TRBV6-3 and TRBJ2-1, with D maybe TRBD2 (6 bases). Germline V gives CDR1 MNHEY, CDR2 SVGEGT. Trimming cost V 5 bases and J 6 bases, with 14 bases left between them. The CDR3 extends over 14 amino acids.